The sequence of this T cell receptor (beta chain) was determined in a study of blood T cell repertoires in COVID-19. Background on the study: The United States, Italy and Spain provided the acute and convalescent COVID-19 samples.

This clone has more than one count but fewer than ten. The protocol was immunoSEQ multiplex PCR, while the TCRdb copy is restricted to in-frame clones and leaves out a portion. The table shows hundreds of thousands of clones, with 85% occurring only once. The CDR3 consists of 16 residues. Germline CDR1 is MDHEN and CDR2 is SYDVKM. Between the trimmed V and J ends, which lost 5 bases and 0 bases, there was a span of 14 bases. The receptor's source is a woman between 50 and 59 years old with active or convalescent COVID-19. The chain couples TRBV28 to TRBJ1-5; TRBD1 might be the D (6 bases). The sample was peripheral blood. CDR3 in amino acids: CASSPRDIYSNQPQHF. CDR3 nucleotide sequence: TGTGCCAGCAGTCCTCGGGACATCTATAGCAATCAGCCCCAGCATTTT.